Listed here are 27 T cell receptor beta chains from one sample, sequenced in a study of post-analysis software for immune sequencing data. Unique-molecular-identifier-tagged TCR beta cDNA libraries were used. Each CDR3 protein gets one entry after TCRdb re-called the PCR reads with MiXCR. This repertoire shows 650,000 to 850,000 distinct CDR3 sequences, 40% to 55% found once; its top ten account for 4.9%. Broader study findings: TRBV5-6, TRBV5-1 and TRBV20-1 were among five TRBV segments more frequent in patients than controls.

Their recognized antigens are unknown. Sequencing was done on a sample of blood. The receptor source for this set is a girl under 18 with multiple sclerosis.

The V and J genes are TRBV5-1 and TRBJ2-3; 12 positions agree with TRBD2. J gave up 5 bases and V 4 bases, and 14 bases lay outside the gene matches. Germline V gene data show CDR1 as SGHRS and CDR2 as YFSETQ. The CDR3 is made up of 18 amino acids. The CDR3 nucleotides read TGCGCCAGCAGCCCAGGGACTAGCGGGTTTCTTAGAGGAGATACGCAGTATTTT. Protein product: CASSPGTSGFLRGDTQYF.

The chain has TRBV10-2 and TRBJ2-7, with 7 bases matching TRBD2. Germline CDR1 reads WSHSY; CDR2 reads SAAADI. This CDR3 contains 16 residues. The V segment lost 0 bases and the J segment 3 bases; nucleotides outside the gene matches: 8. CDR3 nucleotides: TGCGCCAGCAGTGAGTCGCCTAGCGGTCTCAACTACGAGCAGTACTTC. Translation gives CASSESPSGLNYEQYF.

The chain combines TRBV18 with TRBJ2-7; D is perhaps TRBD1 or TRBD2 (5 bases each). The germline V gene encodes CDR1 KGHSH and CDR2 LQKENI. With 3 bases removed from V and 4 bases from J, the gap between germline ends came to 10 bases. This CDR3 contains 13 residues. CDR3 amino acids: CASSPGPQYEQYF. The DNA of the CDR3 is TGTGCCAGCTCACCGGGACCGCAGTACGAGCAGTACTTC.

The chain uses TRBV20-1 and TRBJ2-3; 12 bases match TRBD2. The CDR3 length is 16 residues. Germline V gene sequence: CDR1 DFQATT, CDR2 SNEGSKA (reference sequence). V lost 3 bases and J lost 4; bases outside the gene matches: 8. The CDR3 here is CSASKTSGSWADTQYF. The CDR3 DNA sequence: TGCAGTGCTAGTAAGACTAGCGGGAGTTGGGCAGATACGCAGTATTTT.

J is TRBJ1-6 and V is TRBV5-1; 9 bases fit TRBD1. Germline assignment: CDR1 SGHRS and CDR2 YFSETQ. The CDR3 is made up of 15 amino acids. The V segment lost 4 bases and the J segment 5 bases; nucleotides outside the gene matches: 4. The DNA for the CDR3 is TGCGCCAGCAGCACCCGGGACAGGGATAATTCACCCCTCCACTTT. Its protein is CASSTRDRDNSPLHF.

J is TRBJ2-5 and V is TRBV4-1; D is possibly TRBD1 (6 bases). Germline assignment: CDR1 MGHRA and CDR2 YSYEKL. Deletions cut 4 bases from V and 5 bases from J, with 20 bases between. The CDR3 is 16 residues long. The CDR3 loop is CASSPFTSGDLETQYF. CDR3 nucleotide sequence: TGCGCCAGCAGCCCGTTCACTTCAGGGGATTTGGAGACCCAGTACTTC.

This clonotype was counted only a few times. V gene TRBV5-4 combines with J gene TRBJ2-7, with D perhaps given as TRBD1 or TRBD2 (6 bases each). V was trimmed by 2 bases and J by 9 bases, leaving 12 bases between them. The CDR3 runs to 12 residues. The V gene's germline CDR1 is SGHNT and CDR2 YYREEE (reference sequence). The CDR3 region has the DNA TGTGCCAGCAGCTTTGGAGGGGGACGGCAGTACTTC. Its protein is CASSFGGGRQYF.

The chain uses TRBV11-2 and TRBJ1-1; 8 nucleotides line up with TRBD1. V was pared by 0 bases and J by 3 bases, with 9 bases of the junction left unmatched. The CDR3 loop spans 17 amino acids. Germline V gives CDR1 SGHAT, CDR2 FQNNGV. CDR3 amino acids: CASSLDAAGGSDTEAFF. The CDR3 DNA sequence: TGTGCCAGCAGCTTAGATGCGGCAGGGGGCAGTGACACTGAAGCTTTCTTT.

The chain joins TRBV25-1 to TRBJ1-1; 7 nucleotides agree with TRBD1. This CDR3 comprises 16 residues. V dropped 4 bases and J dropped 4; count of bases not matched to a gene: 12. Germline V lookup: CDR1 MGHDK, CDR2 SYGVNS. The CDR3 DNA is TGTGCCAGCAGTGGCCTGGCTGACAGGGAAGTCACTGAAGCTTTCTTT. As protein: CASSGLADREVTEAFF.

This clonotype was counted many times. J is TRBJ2-5 and V is TRBV29-1; D not resolved. CDR1 and CDR2 from the germline V gene are SQVTM and ANQGSEA. The CDR3 extends over 10 amino acids. Deletions cut 7 bases from V and 5 bases from J, with 8 bases between. The CDR3 bases are TGCAGCGCTGGCACGGAGACCCAGTACTTC. Translation: CSAGTETQYF.

The chain carries TRBV24-1 and TRBJ2-1, with D possibly TRBD2 on 5 matching bases. V lost 5 bases and J 5 bases, leaving 12 bases between the germline ends. This CDR3 is built from 14 residues. From germline, CDR1 is KGHDR and CDR2 SFDVKD. The CDR3 DNA is TGTGCCACCAGTGCCCACACTAGAAACAATGAGCAGTTCTTC. This codes for CATSAHTRNNEQFF.

The rearrangement uses TRBV29-1 and TRBJ2-6, with D hard to call. Germline V gene lookup returns CDR1 SQVTM and CDR2 ANQGSEA. The CDR3 contains 11 residues. Trimming cost V 5 bases and J 9 bases, with 8 bases left between them. Written as DNA, the CDR3 is TGCAGCGTTTCGGACCACAACGTCCTGACTTTC. Translation gives CSVSDHNVLTF.

Details on this clonotype: Germline and junction disagree at one end, which may indicate a read error. This chain uses TRBV18 with TRBJ2-3; 8 positions match TRBD1. The CDR3 covers 15 residues. Germline CDR1 KGHSH, CDR2 LQKENI. The chain's CDR3 is CASSPNGQGTDTQYF. Here the CDR3 DNA reads TGTGCCAGCTCACCGAACGGACAGGGCACGGATACGCAGTATTTT. Filled out from reference TRBV18 and TRBJ2-3, the complete variable domain reads NAGVMQNPRHLVRRRGQEARLRCSPMKGHSHVYWYRQLPEEGLKFMVYLQKENIIDESGMPKERFSAEFPKEGPSILRIQQVVRGDSAAYFCASSPNGQGTDTQYFGPGTRLTVL.

The V gene is TRBV18, the J gene TRBJ2-7; weak D call: TRBD2 (6 bases). Trimming pared 2 bases from V and 2 bases from J, leaving 13 bases between. The germline gives CDR1 KGHSH, CDR2 LQKENI. The CDR3 has 15 amino acids. The CDR3 spells CASSPGQGGPYEQYF. CDR3 in DNA: TGTGCCAGCTCACCAGGTCAGGGAGGTCCCTACGAGCAGTACTTC.

This sequence joins TRBV27 and TRBJ1-4; the match to TRBD1 covers 8 bases. The V gene end was trimmed by 5 bases and the J gene end by 10 bases; junction bases not matched to a gene: 15. The CDR3 loop spans 16 amino acids. CDR1 is MNHEY and CDR2 is SMNVEV in the germline V gene (reference sequence). The CDR3 DNA follows: TGTGCCAGCAGTCTTACCTCTCAGGGGGCGGGTGGAAAACTGTTTTTT. Translated, it gives CASSLTSQGAGGKLFF.

This sequence joins TRBV12-3 or TRBV12-4 and TRBJ1-5; 9 bases agree with TRBD1. The J segment lost 5 bases and the V segment lost 5 bases, leaving 7 bases of the junction unmatched. The CDR3 runs to 15 residues. In DNA, the CDR3 is TGTGCCAGCAGTCGGGACAGGGCGATAGATCAGCCCCAGCATTTT. The encoded protein is CASSRDRAIDQPQHF.

This chain uses TRBV6-6 with TRBJ2-7; D uncertain. CDR1 and CDR2 (germline): MNHNY, SVGAGI (reference sequence). The CDR3 runs to 14 residues. The V gene lost 8 bases and the J gene lost 3 bases, with 17 bases spanning the gap. The CDR3 DNA is TGTGCCAGCCGAAGGACCTCATTAGTCTACGAGCAGTACTTC. It translates to CASRRTSLVYEQYF.

The J gene is TRBJ2-7, the V gene TRBV6-5; no clear D. The last part of the DNA fits TRBJ2-5 better; the J call may be wrong. This CDR3 contains 14 residues. Germline V gene lookup returns CDR1 MNHEY and CDR2 SVGAGI. CDR3 DNA sequence: TGTGCCAGCAGTTACGGAGTAGTGGGGGAGACCCAGTACTTC. Encoded protein: CASSYGVVGETQYF.

The V and J genes are TRBV5-6 and TRBJ2-1; possible D gene TRBD1, 6 bases. TRBJ2-7 explains the end of the DNA better; the J call may be wrong. Germline lookup yields CDR1 SGHDT and CDR2 YYEEEE. The CDR3 has 14 residues. CDR3 sequence reads: CASSPRGTIYEQYF. CDR3 bases: TGTGCCAGCAGCCCACGAGGGACAATCTACGAGCAGTACTTC.

This clonotype turned up a few times. The V call is TRBV6-1, the J call TRBJ1-2; weak D call: TRBD1 (5 bases). The CDR3 is made up of 14 amino acids. From germline, CDR1 is MNHNS and CDR2 SASEGT. Trimming left V 2 bases short and J 5 bases short, with 12 bases between. CDR3 in DNA: TGTGCCAGCAGTGAACTCATGGGGGAGTATGGCTACACCTTC. It is translated as CASSELMGEYGYTF.

This clonotype was detected only once. CDR3 sequence reads: CASSQGGGSDTEAFF. The CDR3, as DNA: TGTGCCAGCAGCCAAGGTGGGGGCTCCGACACTGAAGCTTTCTTT. This sequence joins TRBV3-1 and TRBJ1-1; maybe TRBD1 (6 bases). The CDR3 loop spans 15 amino acids. Between the trimmed V and J ends, which lost 1 base and 3 bases, there was a span of 12 bases. Germline lookup yields CDR1 LGHDT and CDR2 YNNKEL (reference sequence). Full variable domain (rest looked up from reference TRBV3-1 and TRBJ1-1): DTAVSQTPKYLVTQMGNDKSIKCEQNLGHDTMYWYKQDSKKFLKIMFSYNNKELIINETVPNRFSPKSPDKAHLNLHINSLELGDSAVYFCASSQGGGSDTEAFFGQGTRLTVV.

The chain links TRBV7-3 to TRBJ1-1, with TRBD1 matching over 7 bases. Germline CDR1 reads SGHTA; CDR2 reads FQGTGA. The CDR3 is 18 amino acids. V trimming: 6 bases; J trimming: 1 base; junction bases outside the gene matches: 17. The CDR3 nucleotides are TGTGCCAGCAGAATGGACAGGCGCCTCGGAAGTTGGAACACTGAAGCTTTCTTT. Translation gives CASRMDRRLGSWNTEAFF.

The chain combines TRBV20-1 with TRBJ1-2, with TRBD1 matching 7 bases. The V segment lost 5 bases and the J segment 10 bases; nucleotides outside the gene matches: 13. The CDR3 is made up of 13 amino acids. Germline V gives CDR1 DFQATT, CDR2 SNEGSKA (reference sequence). CDR3 bases: TGCAGTGCTCCTACCCCGGGACAGATCCTCTACACCTTC. Protein product: CSAPTPGQILYTF.

This chain's CDR3 is CAWDPGLDYEQYF. The CDR3 DNA is TGTGCCTGGGATCCGGGACTAGACTACGAGCAGTACTTC. The chain joins TRBV30 to TRBJ2-7, with TRBD2 matching over 8 bases. The ends lost 5 bases at V and 3 bases at J; junction bases unmatched: 6. This CDR3 has 13 residues. The V gene's germline CDR1 is GTSNPN and CDR2 SVGIG (reference sequence).

This clonotype occurred a few times. The rearrangement joins TRBV18 to TRBJ2-3; D perhaps matches TRBD2 (6 bases). The CDR3 runs to 17 residues. Germline-derived CDR1 and CDR2 are KGHSH and LQKENI. Trimming took off 0 bases at V and 3 bases at J, with 16 bases between the two ends. CDR3 bases: TGTGCCAGCTCACCACCCGGGGGTGGAGACGAGACAGATACGCAGTATTTT. It is translated as CASSPPGGGDETDTQYF.

This clonotype was recorded a few times. This chain joins TRBV6-5 and TRBJ1-2; TRBD1 matches at 7 bases. Germline loops: CDR1 MNHEY, CDR2 SVGAGI. Trimming cost V 5 bases and J 7 bases; bases outside gene matches: 7. The CDR3 runs to 13 residues. In nucleotides, the CDR3 is TGTGCCAGCAGTGGGGCAGGGGGGGGTGGCTACACCTTC. It encodes CASSGAGGGGYTF.

This chain uses TRBV14 with TRBJ2-1; 7 nucleotides match TRBD2. Unmatched junction bases numbered 4, after V lost 7 bases and J lost 7 bases. The CDR3 loop spans 12 amino acids. Germline lookup yields CDR1 SGHDN and CDR2 FVKESK. Here the CDR3 DNA reads TGTGCCAGCACTGGGGAGGGAAATGAGCAGTTCTTC. Its translation is CASTGEGNEQFF.